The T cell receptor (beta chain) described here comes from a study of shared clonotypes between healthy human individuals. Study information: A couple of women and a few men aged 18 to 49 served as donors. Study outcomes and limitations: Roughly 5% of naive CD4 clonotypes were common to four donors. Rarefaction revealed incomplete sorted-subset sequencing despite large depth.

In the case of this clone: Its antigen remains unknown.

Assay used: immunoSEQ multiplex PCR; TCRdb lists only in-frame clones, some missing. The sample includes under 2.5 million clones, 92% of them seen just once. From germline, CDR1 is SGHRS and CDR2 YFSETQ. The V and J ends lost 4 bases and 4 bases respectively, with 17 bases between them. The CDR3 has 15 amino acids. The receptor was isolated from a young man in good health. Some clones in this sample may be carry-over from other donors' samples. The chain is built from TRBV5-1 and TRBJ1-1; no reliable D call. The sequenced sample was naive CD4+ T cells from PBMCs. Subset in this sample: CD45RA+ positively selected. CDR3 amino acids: CASSPDRIWSTEAFF. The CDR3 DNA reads TGCGCCAGCAGCCCGGACCGGATTTGGTCCACTGAAGCTTTCTTT.